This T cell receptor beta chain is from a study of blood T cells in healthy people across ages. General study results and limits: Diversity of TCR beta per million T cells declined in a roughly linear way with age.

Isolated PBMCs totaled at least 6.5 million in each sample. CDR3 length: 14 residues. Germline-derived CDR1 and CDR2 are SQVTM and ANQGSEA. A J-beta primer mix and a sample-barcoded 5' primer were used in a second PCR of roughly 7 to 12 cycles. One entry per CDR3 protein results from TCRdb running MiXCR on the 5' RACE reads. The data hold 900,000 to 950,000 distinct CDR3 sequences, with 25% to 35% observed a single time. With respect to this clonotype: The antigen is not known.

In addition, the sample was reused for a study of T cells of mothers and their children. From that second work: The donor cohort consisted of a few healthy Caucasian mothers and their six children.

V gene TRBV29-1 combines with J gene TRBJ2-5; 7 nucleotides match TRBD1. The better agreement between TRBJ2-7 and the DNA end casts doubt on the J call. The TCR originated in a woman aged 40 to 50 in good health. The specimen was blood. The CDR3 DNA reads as TGCAGCGTTGAAATGAGGGGGCGCGTGAACGAGCAGTACTTC. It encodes CSVEMRGRVNEQYF.